These T cell receptor beta chains were read from a single sample in a study of cytomegalovirus exposure and HLA in healthy donors. The data were produced by immunoSEQ multiplex PCR, yet TCRdb's version contains in-frame clones alone and is incomplete. This sample has under 200,000 clones, with roughly 71% found just once. Sequenced sample: PBMCs. These receptors all come from a woman in her 50s in good health and CMV-seropositive. The CDR3 runs from the conserved cysteine through the conserved F or W. The D gene is left open where the match is weak. Expanded clones get a size class; other rows say once, few or many, or leave the size out.

>once|TRBV19|16|TRBD1|TRBJ1-2
TGTGCCAGTAGTATAGGGGACAGGCCGTTTAACTATGGCTACACCTTC
CASSIGDRPFNYGYTF
>few|TRBV7-2|17|TRBD1|TRBJ1-1
TGTGCCAGCAGCCCCACAGGGGCCTCAATAGGGGACACTGAAGCTTTCTTT
CASSPTGASIGDTEAFF
>few|TRBV6-5|13|.|TRBJ2-5
TGTGCCAGCAGTGAATGGTCGGGTTCGCCCCAGTACTTC
CASSEWSGSPQYF
>.|TRBV5-1|17|TRBD2|TRBJ2-5
TGCGCCAGCAGCCCCCTCCCTACTAGCGGGGGTAGGGAGACCCAGTACTTC
CASSPLPTSGGRETQYF
>once|TRBV2|10|.|TRBJ2-1
TGTGCCAGCAGGGGGGCCCAGCAGTTCTTC
CASRGAQQFF
>.|TRBV13|16|.|TRBJ2-7
TGTGCCAGCAGCCTCGGCGGTGGATTCAGCTCCTACGAGCAGTACTTC
CASSLGGGFSSYEQYF
>.|TRBV4-1|15|TRBD2|TRBJ2-5
TGCGCCAGCAGCCCCGGGCCCCGGGAGGAAGAGACCCAGTACTTC
CASSPGPREEETQYF
>.|TRBV5-8|13|TRBD1|TRBJ2-3
TGTGCCAGCAGCCAGGACAGGGGAGATACGCAGTATTTT
CASSQDRGDTQYF
>.|TRBV27|14|TRBD1|TRBJ1-2
TGTGCCAGCAGTTTCCACCGGGACAGGGTTGGCTACACCTTC
CASSFHRDRVGYTF
>.|TRBV20-1|11|.|TRBJ1-2
TGCAGTGCTACGAACCAGGCGAGCTACACCTTC
CSATNQASYTF
>.|TRBV6-6|13|.|TRBJ1-2
TGTGCCAGCAGCCCCGCAGGTAGCTATGGCTACACCTTC
CASSPAGSYGYTF
>.|TRBV4-1|14|.|TRBJ2-7
TGCGCCAGCAGTATAAGGATAGACCTAGACGAGCAGTACTTC
CASSIRIDLDEQYF
>.|TRBV5-1|13|.|TRBJ1-1
TGCGCCAGCAGCTTCAAGGGGGATACTGAAGCTTTCTTT
CASSFKGDTEAFF
>.|TRBV18|15|.|TRBJ1-4
TGTGCCAGCTCACCCAAGCTTGCAACTAATGAAAAACTGTTTTTT
CASSPKLATNEKLFF
>.|TRBV27|16|TRBD1|TRBJ2-1
TGTGCCAGCAATCCGGGACAGGGGGCATGGTACAATGAGCAGTTCTTC
CASNPGQGAWYNEQFF
>.|TRBV5-6|15|TRBD2|TRBJ2-7
TGTGCCAGCAGCTTGGCCGCGGGGGGCTCCTACGAGCAGTACTTC
CASSLAAGGSYEQYF
>.|TRBV19|14|.|TRBJ2-2
TGTGCCAGTAACGATCTCGGAGACACCGGGGAGCTGTTTTTT
CASNDLGDTGELFF
>.|TRBV15|16|TRBD1|TRBJ1-1
TGTGCCACCAGCAGGAGGACAGGGCCAATGAACACTGAAGCTTTCTTT
CATSRRTGPMNTEAFF
>.|TRBV29-1|12|.|TRBJ1-1
TGCAGCGTTGCTGACGTGGGGGGTGAAGCTTTCTTT
CSVADVGGEAFF
>.|TRBV5-6|14|.|TRBJ1-1
TGTGCCAGCAGCGCAAACCCGCAGGGGACTGAAGCTTTCTTT
CASSANPQGTEAFF
>.|TRBV2|13|TRBD1|TRBJ1-1
TGTGCCTGCCGGGACAGGGGGCCTGGTGAAGCTTTCTTT
CACRDRGPGEAFF
>.|TRBV19|15|TRBD1|TRBJ1-4
TGTGCCAGTAGTACCGAGGGACAGCTGGGAGAAAAACTGTTTTTT
CASSTEGQLGEKLFF
>.|TRBV27|14|.|TRBJ1-1
TGTGCCAGCAGTTTATGGGCGGGTAACACTGAAGCTTTCTTT
CASSLWAGNTEAFF
>.|TRBV4-2|14|TRBD1|TRBJ1-2
TGTGCCAGCAGCCCGGACAGGGAACGCTATGGCTACACCTTC
CASSPDRERYGYTF
>.|TRBV29-1|13|TRBD2|TRBJ2-1
TGCAGCGTGAGTCTAGCGGGCTACAATGAGCAGTTCTTC
CSVSLAGYNEQFF
>.|TRBV6-1|12|.|TRBJ1-1
TGTGCCAGCGGCGAGCGGAGGGCTGAAGCTTTCTTT
CASGERRAEAFF
>.|TRBV27|14|.|TRBJ2-7
TGTGCCAGCAAGGAGGGGCTGGATTCCTACGAGCAGTACTTC
CASKEGLDSYEQYF
>.|TRBV7-8|14|.|TRBJ2-1
TGTGCCAGCAGCAAAACAGCCTCCTACAATGAGCAGTTCTTC
CASSKTASYNEQFF
>.|TRBV2|14|TRBD1|TRBJ1-2
TGTGCCAGCAGTCCGACAGGGAATAACTATGGCTACACCTTC
CASSPTGNNYGYTF
>.|TRBV28|16|TRBD1|TRBJ2-6
TGTGCCAGCTCAAACAGGGGAGTAGGTGGGGCCAACGTCCTGACTTTC
CASSNRGVGGANVLTF
>.|TRBV7-8|14|.|TRBJ2-7
TGTGCCAGCAGCTTACGTGAGACTTCGGGCGAGCAGTACTTC
CASSLRETSGEQYF
>.|TRBV7-3|13|.|TRBJ1-2
TGTGCCAGCAGCAACCAAAGGGGTGATGGCTACACCTTC
CASSNQRGDGYTF
>.|TRBV9|14|.|TRBJ1-1
TGTGCCAGCAGCCCTCGAGGGGGGGACACTGAAGCTTTCTTT
CASSPRGGDTEAFF
>once|TRBV5-4|15|TRBD1|TRBJ1-2
TGTGCCAGCAGCTTGGGGACAGGGGGAAACTATGGCTACACCTTC
CASSLGTGGNYGYTF
>few|TRBV6-5|15|.|TRBJ2-6
TGTGCCAGCAGTCCCTGGAGCTCTGGGGCCAACGTCCTGACTTTC
CASSPWSSGANVLTF
>.|TRBV7-8|14|.|TRBJ2-5
TGTGCCAGCAGCCAGCAGGTGATGGCCGAGACCCAGTACTTC
CASSQQVMAETQYF
>.|TRBV5-4|16|TRBD2|TRBJ2-7
TGTGCCAGCAGCGTAAAGACCGGGACTAACTCCTACGAGCAGTACTTC
CASSVKTGTNSYEQYF
>.|TRBV6-1|15|TRBD1|TRBJ2-5
TGTGCCAGCAGTGAAATACAGGGGTTGGATGAGACCCAGTACTTC
CASSEIQGLDETQYF
>once|TRBV6-5|15|TRBD2|TRBJ2-5
TGTGCCAGCAGCTCGACTAGCGGGGGGAGAGAGACCCAGTACTTC
CASSSTSGGRETQYF
>few|TRBV5-5|14|.|TRBJ1-5
TGTGCCAGCAGCTTGGAGGGGTCGCGGCAGCCCCAGCATTTT
CASSLEGSRQPQHF
>few|TRBV4-2|14|.|TRBJ2-1
TGTGCCAGCAGCCAAGATCCAGCCTACAATGAGCAGTTCTTC
CASSQDPAYNEQFF
>.|TRBV5-1|16|.|TRBJ2-5
TGCGCCAGCAGCTTGGCCTGGGCAGGTAGACAAGAGACCCAGTACTTC
CASSLAWAGRQETQYF
>few|TRBV6-1|11|.|TRBJ2-7
TGTGCCAGCAGTGATAGCTACGAGCAGTACTTC
CASSDSYEQYF
>.|TRBV7-6|15|TRBD1|TRBJ2-2
TGTGCCAGCAGCCCAGGGGGCATAAACACCGGGGAGCTGTTTTTT
CASSPGGINTGELFF
>.|TRBV5-4|14|.|TRBJ2-2
TGTGCCAGCAGCTTGCAGGGAGGTACCGGGGAGCTGTTTTTT
CASSLQGGTGELFF
>.|TRBV6-5|16|.|TRBJ2-2
TGTGCCAGCAGTTCCTGGGGACTCCCGGGCACCGGGGAGCTGTTTTTT
CASSSWGLPGTGELFF
>few|TRBV2|15|.|TRBJ2-3
TGTGCCAGCAGTGAATTGGCGGGGTCTGCAGATACGCAGTATTTT
CASSELAGSADTQYF
>.|TRBV7-9|15|TRBD2|TRBJ2-3
TGTGCCAGCAGCCTAAGCGGGGGGCGCACAGATACGCAGTATTTT
CASSLSGGRTDTQYF
>.|TRBV6-4|13|TRBD2|TRBJ2-5
TGTGCCAGTAATCTAGCGGGGGCAGAGACCCAGTACTTC
CASNLAGAETQYF
>.|TRBV7-8|18|TRBD1|TRBJ1-6
TGTGCCAGCAGCTTAGCGGGACAGGGGGAATTATATAATTCACCCCTCCACTTT
CASSLAGQGELYNSPLHF
>once|TRBV9|15|TRBD1|TRBJ2-3
TGTGCCAGCAGCGTAGTCGGACAGGGAGCAGATACGCAGTATTTT
CASSVVGQGADTQYF
>.|TRBV6-5|16|.|TRBJ1-3
TGTGCCAGCAGTTACTCCCGCGGAGGGTCTGGAAACACCATATATTTT
CASSYSRGGSGNTIYF
>.|TRBV18|15|.|TRBJ1-2
TGTGCCAGCTCACGAGACAGCGACCTTAACTATGGCTACACCTTC
CASSRDSDLNYGYTF
>.|TRBV5-4|13|.|TRBJ1-2
TGTGCCAGCAGCCCATACAATAACTATGGCTACACCTTC
CASSPYNNYGYTF
>.|TRBV27|13|.|TRBJ1-5
TGTGCCAGCAGTTTATTTCGGAGTCAGCCCCAGCATTTT
CASSLFRSQPQHF
>.|TRBV5-4|16|TRBD1|TRBJ1-4
TGTGCCAGCAGCCTAGGGGAAGGGGGCTTAGGGGAAAAACTGTTTTTT
CASSLGEGGLGEKLFF
>.|TRBV28|12|.|TRBJ2-7
TGTGCCAGCAGTCACAATCCCTACGAGCAGTACTTC
CASSHNPYEQYF
>.|TRBV30|13|TRBD1|TRBJ1-1
TGTGCCTGGTCCGGCAAAGGGACAGGTGAAGCTTTCTTT
CAWSGKGTGEAFF
>.|TRBV5-1|15|.|TRBJ1-6
TGCGCCAGCAGCTTTGTGGACAGCAACTCGTCACCCCTCCACTTT
CASSFVDSNSSPLHF
>few|TRBV18|15|.|TRBJ2-3
TGTGCCAGCTCATCTCGAGGGAGAGGTTCAGATACGCAGTATTTT
CASSSRGRGSDTQYF